One and the same sample provided the 4 T cell receptor beta chains below, sequenced in a study of PD-1 blockade in mismatch repair-deficient tumors. Specified time point: roughly ten-day in vitro stimulation with candidate neoantigen peptide 6. Produced via immunoSEQ multiplex PCR; TCRdb's table is partial and in-frame only. In the table there are about 14,000 clones, about 86% of which are singletons. What these receptors recognize is not known. The material sequenced was cells cultured in vitro, taken from a patient treated with pembrolizumab. The receptors shown here come from an adult with mismatch repair-deficient cancer.

J is TRBJ2-1 and V is TRBV10-3; 7 bases match TRBD2. The CDR3 sequence is 13 residues long. The germline V gene encodes CDR1 ENHRY and CDR2 SYGVKD. The trim removed 6 bases at V and 5 bases at J, leaving 4 bases unmatched. The CDR3 protein is CAIRASGHNEQFF. In DNA, the CDR3 is TGTGCCATCAGAGCTAGCGGACACAATGAGCAGTTCTTC.

A few counts support this clone. V gene TRBV27 combines with J gene TRBJ2-7; D gene ambiguous. V dropped 2 bases and J dropped 1 base, with 9 bases sitting between them. Germline V gene data show CDR1 as MNHEY and CDR2 as SMNVEV (reference sequence). The length of the CDR3 is 14 residues. CDR3 residues: CASSLDQQSYEQYF. CDR3 nucleotides: TGTGCCAGCAGTTTAGATCAGCAGTCCTACGAGCAGTACTTC.

The chain links TRBV5-1 to TRBJ1-4; a possible D gene is TRBD1 (6 bases). This CDR3 region has 15 residues. V was cut by 0 bases and J by 8 bases, with 14 bases left in between. Germline V CDR1 and CDR2: SGHRS, YFSETQ. The CDR3 coding sequence is TGCGCCAGCAGCTTGGAAGGGGGGAATCGAGAAAAACTGTTTTTT. It yields the protein CASSLEGGNREKLFF.

This chain links TRBV6-6 with TRBJ2-7; TRBD2 might be the D (6 bases). This CDR3 is 12 amino acids long. The V gene lost 8 bases and the J gene lost 3 bases, with 11 bases spanning the gap. The germline gives CDR1 MNHNY, CDR2 SVGAGI (reference sequence). CDR3 DNA sequence: TGTGCCAGCGGTGGGGGACTCTACGAGCAGTACTTC. Its translation is CASGGGLYEQYF.